This T cell receptor (beta chain) was profiled in a study of neurological immune-mediated disorders. For the study at large: The 35 or so multiple sclerosis patients comprised approximately 30 that were relapsing-remitting and 3 that were secondary progressive.

From 15-18 subjects, over 200 million TCR-beta sequences were obtained in each sequencing run. TCRdb redid the calling of the 5' RACE reads with MiXCR, one entry per CDR3 protein. In the table there are about 55,000 distinct CDR3 sequences, around 4.2% of which are singletons. This clonotype was counted ten times or more. Trimming took 2 bases from V and 0 from J, leaving 11 bases between them. The CDR3 contains 15 residues. Germline V gene sequence: CDR1 SGHTA, CDR2 FQGTGA. The receptor comes from a man aged 45 to 65 with multiple sclerosis. The sample consisted of PBMCs. This rearrangement joins TRBV7-3 to TRBJ2-7; D may match TRBD1 or TRBD2 (5 bases each). The CDR3 protein is CASSLGDQRSYEQYF. The CDR3 bases are TGTGCCAGCAGCTTAGGGGACCAGCGCTCCTACGAGCAGTACTTC.